The rows below give T cell receptor beta chains drawn from one sample of a study of shared clonotypes between healthy human individuals. Libraries were prepared by immunoSEQ multiplex PCR; TCRdb keeps only in-frame clonotypes and omits some of them. Of around 2.5 million clones listed, over 85% are singletons. Sequencing was carried out using naive CD4+ T cells from PBMCs. These receptor sequences come from a man younger than 35 in good health. Some clones in this sample may be carry-over from other donors' samples. Both conserved end residues are part of each CDR3. Fields, in order: D gene, J gene, V gene, clone size, CDR3 DNA, CDR3 protein. D genes are given only for firm matches. Some rows mark clone size as missing; the rest say once, few, many or name a class of expanded clone.

D: TRBD1
J: TRBJ1-2
V: TRBV7-9
size: -
DNA: TGTGCCAGCAGCTTAGTGACAGGGGATGGCTACACCTTC
CDR3: CASSLVTGDGYTF

D: -
J: TRBJ1-2
V: TRBV25-1
size: -
DNA: TGTGCCAGCAGCATAAAATCTGGACTGCTCAATGGCTACACCTTC
CDR3: CASSIKSGLLNGYTF

D: TRBD1
J: TRBJ2-1
V: TRBV9
size: -
DNA: TGTGCCAGCAGCGTAGCGGGACAGGGTTCCTACAATGAGCAGTTCTTC
CDR3: CASSVAGQGSYNEQFF

D: -
J: TRBJ2-1
V: TRBV19
size: -
DNA: TGTGCCAGTAGTATAATAGCGCATCGGTACAATGAGCAGTTCTTC
CDR3: CASSIIAHRYNEQFF

D: TRBD1
J: TRBJ2-5
V: TRBV19
size: -
DNA: TGTGCCAGTAGTATGAGGGGGCCCCCGGAGACCCAGTACTTC
CDR3: CASSMRGPPETQYF

D: -
J: TRBJ2-5
V: TRBV6-1
size: -
DNA: TGTGCCAGCGGGACACAGCCCGGGGAGACCCAGTACTTC
CDR3: CASGTQPGETQYF

D: -
J: TRBJ1-1
V: TRBV7-8
size: -
DNA: TGTGCCAGCAGCCCGGACTGGGATGAAGCTTTCTTT
CDR3: CASSPDWDEAFF

D: -
J: TRBJ2-2
V: TRBV11-2
size: -
DNA: TGTGCCAGCAGCCAACACACCGGGGAGCTGTTTTTT
CDR3: CASSQHTGELFF

D: TRBD2
J: TRBJ2-7
V: TRBV5-4
size: -
DNA: TGTGCCAGCAGTTCGGCCGGGACTAGCGACGAGCAGTACTTC
CDR3: CASSSAGTSDEQYF

D: -
J: TRBJ2-2
V: TRBV10-3
size: -
DNA: TGTGCCATCAGTGAGGACTCCGGGGGCAGGGAGCTGTTTTTT
CDR3: CAISEDSGGRELFF

D: -
J: TRBJ1-2
V: TRBV6-1
size: -
DNA: TGTGCCAGCAGTCCCCGGGTCAAGAACTATGGCTACACCTTC
CDR3: CASSPRVKNYGYTF

D: -
J: TRBJ1-1
V: TRBV6-1
size: -
DNA: TGTGCCGCCCGGGAGGTCTTGGGTTCCGGAGCTTTCTTT
CDR3: CAAREVLGSGAFF

D: -
J: TRBJ2-5
V: TRBV9
size: -
DNA: TGTGCCAGCAGCGTAGGAGCGTCCCGACACTACGAAGAGACCCAGTACTTC
CDR3: CASSVGASRHYEETQYF

D: TRBD1
J: TRBJ1-6
V: TRBV18
size: -
DNA: TGTGCCAGCTCACCGGACAGGGTGGTCAATTCACCCCTCCACTTT
CDR3: CASSPDRVVNSPLHF

D: -
J: TRBJ2-7
V: TRBV5-1
size: -
DNA: TGCGCCAGCAGCTTGGATCCGGGGCCCTACGAGCAGTACTTC
CDR3: CASSLDPGPYEQYF

D: -
J: TRBJ2-7
V: TRBV28
size: once
DNA: TGTGCCAGCAGTCGTAACTACTACGAGCAGTACTTC
CDR3: CASSRNYYEQYF

D: -
J: TRBJ2-3
V: TRBV11-3
size: -
DNA: TGTGCCAGCAGCTTAGATTATGGCCAGCCAGTGCAGTATTTT
CDR3: CASSLDYGQPVQYF

D: -
J: TRBJ2-3
V: TRBV9
size: -
DNA: TGTGCCAGCAGCTCTAGCCGGGCAGATACGCAGTATTTT
CDR3: CASSSSRADTQYF

D: -
J: TRBJ2-2
V: TRBV7-7
size: -
DNA: TGTGCCAGCAGCCTCTCAGGCACCGGGGAGCTGTTTTTT
CDR3: CASSLSGTGELFF

D: -
J: TRBJ2-7
V: TRBV4-1
size: -
DNA: TGCGCCAGCAGCCAAGGGGGGACCTTGACCTACGAGCAGTACTTC
CDR3: CASSQGGTLTYEQYF

D: -
J: TRBJ2-7
V: TRBV29-1
size: -
DNA: TGCAGCGTTGAAGAGGCAACTAGCCGGGACGAGCAGTACTTC
CDR3: CSVEEATSRDEQYF

D: -
J: TRBJ2-1
V: TRBV4-2
size: once
DNA: TGTGCCAGCAGCCTAGAGGACTCCGGGGGTGAGCAGTTCTTC
CDR3: CASSLEDSGGEQFF

D: TRBD1
J: TRBJ2-4
V: TRBV27
size: -
DNA: TGTGCCAGCAGTTTAATCGGGACAGGGGGAAACATTCAGTACTTC
CDR3: CASSLIGTGGNIQYF

D: -
J: TRBJ1-2
V: TRBV28
size: -
DNA: TGTGCCAGCAGCTTCGGGGGTGCCTATGGCTACACCTTC
CDR3: CASSFGGAYGYTF

D: -
J: TRBJ1-4
V: TRBV6-1
size: -
DNA: TGTGCCAGGGGGGGCCCAACTAATGAAAAACTGTTTTTT
CDR3: CARGGPTNEKLFF

D: -
J: TRBJ2-2
V: TRBV27
size: -
DNA: TGTGCCAGCAGTTTATTAGGGAGGTCTAGCACCGGGGAGCTGTTTTTT
CDR3: CASSLLGRSSTGELFF

D: -
J: TRBJ1-5
V: TRBV2
size: -
DNA: TGTGCCAGCAGTAATCAGGGGAGTAACGGCAATCAGCCCCAGCATTTT
CDR3: CASSNQGSNGNQPQHF

D: -
J: TRBJ1-5
V: TRBV2
size: -
DNA: TGTGCCAGCGGCTCGGGTAGCAATCAGCCCCAGCATTTT
CDR3: CASGSGSNQPQHF

D: -
J: TRBJ1-5
V: TRBV7-9
size: -
DNA: TGTGCCAGCAGCTTAGTTGGGGGTGGCAATCAGCCCCAGCATTTT
CDR3: CASSLVGGGNQPQHF

D: TRBD2
J: TRBJ2-1
V: TRBV19
size: -
DNA: TGTGCCAGTAGACCTCGAGCGAGACTAGCGGACTCCTACAATGAGCAGTTCTTC
CDR3: CASRPRARLADSYNEQFF

D: TRBD1
J: TRBJ1-2
V: TRBV5-4
size: -
DNA: TGTGCCAGCAGCTTGCGGTCGGACAGGGGGCTGGGCTACACCTTC
CDR3: CASSLRSDRGLGYTF

D: TRBD1
J: TRBJ2-7
V: TRBV6-4
size: -
DNA: TGTGCCAGCAGTGACCTGGGACAGGGGTCGCACGAGCAGTACTTC
CDR3: CASSDLGQGSHEQYF

D: -
J: TRBJ1-5
V: TRBV5-1
size: -
DNA: TGCGCCAGCAGCCCCGAAGGAGGGCTCAATCAGCCCCAGCATTTT
CDR3: CASSPEGGLNQPQHF

D: -
J: TRBJ1-1
V: TRBV28
size: -
DNA: TGTGCCAGCAGTTTATTCGGGCAGACGAACACTGAAGCTTTCTTT
CDR3: CASSLFGQTNTEAFF

D: -
J: TRBJ2-5
V: TRBV9
size: -
DNA: TGTGCCAGCAGCGTAGTACAGCTTGGTGTCGAGACCCAGTACTTC
CDR3: CASSVVQLGVETQYF

D: -
J: TRBJ1-5
V: TRBV25-1
size: -
DNA: TGTGCCAGCAGTGTGTGGGGAAGCAATCAGCCCCAGCATTTT
CDR3: CASSVWGSNQPQHF

D: TRBD1
J: TRBJ1-4
V: TRBV27
size: -
DNA: TGTGCCAGCAGTTTATATGGGACAGGGGGCGGATTTAATGAAAAACTGTTTTTT
CDR3: CASSLYGTGGGFNEKLFF

D: -
J: TRBJ2-5
V: TRBV7-2
size: once
DNA: TGTGCCAGCAGCCGAGGACGGGAAGAGACCCAGTACTTC
CDR3: CASSRGREETQYF

D: TRBD1
J: TRBJ1-2
V: TRBV7-3
size: -
DNA: TGTGCCAGCAGCCCAGGGACAGCTAACTATGGCTACACCTTC
CDR3: CASSPGTANYGYTF

D: TRBD2
J: TRBJ2-1
V: TRBV2
size: -
DNA: TGTGCCAGCAGCGACCTGGGACTAAGCTACAATGAGCAGTTCTTC
CDR3: CASSDLGLSYNEQFF

D: TRBD2
J: TRBJ2-5
V: TRBV5-5
size: -
DNA: TGTGCCAGCAGCGATAGCGGGAGGGCCGTAGAGACCCAGTACTTC
CDR3: CASSDSGRAVETQYF

D: TRBD2
J: TRBJ2-1
V: TRBV11-3
size: -
DNA: TGTGCCAGCAGCTTAGTCTGGCGGGAGGGCATTTTGGGGGATCATGAGCAGTTCTTC
CDR3: CASSLVWREGILGDHEQFF

D: -
J: TRBJ1-3
V: TRBV9
size: -
DNA: TGTGCCAGCAGCGTAGGCAGATCCTCTGGAAACACCATATATTTT
CDR3: CASSVGRSSGNTIYF

D: -
J: TRBJ1-1
V: TRBV28
size: few
DNA: TGTGCCAGCACCCCCTTGAACACTGAAGCTTTCTTT
CDR3: CASTPLNTEAFF

D: -
J: TRBJ2-5
V: TRBV27
size: -
DNA: TGTGCCAGCAGCTACAGGGATAGCCAAGAGACCCAGTACTTC
CDR3: CASSYRDSQETQYF

D: -
J: TRBJ1-6
V: TRBV28
size: -
DNA: TGTGCCAGCAGTCCCATCCTACCCAATTCACCCCTCCACTTT
CDR3: CASSPILPNSPLHF

D: -
J: TRBJ2-5
V: TRBV7-7
size: once
DNA: TGTGCCAGCAGCTCCCAGGGCCAAGAGACCCAGTACTTC
CDR3: CASSSQGQETQYF

D: -
J: TRBJ2-7
V: TRBV9
size: once
DNA: TGTGCCAGCAGCGTAGCTCCGGGGTTAACTCCCTACGAGCAGTACTTC
CDR3: CASSVAPGLTPYEQYF

D: -
J: TRBJ2-4
V: TRBV4-2
size: -
DNA: TGTGCCAGCAGCCAAGAACAGGGAAAAAGGAACATTCAGTACTTC
CDR3: CASSQEQGKRNIQYF

D: TRBD1
J: TRBJ1-4
V: TRBV5-4
size: -
DNA: TGTGCCAGCAGCAGACAGGGGGCGCTTCGAGAAAAACTGTTTTTT
CDR3: CASSRQGALREKLFF

D: -
J: TRBJ2-2
V: TRBV5-6
size: -
DNA: TGTGCCAGCAGCTTGCGAAGCCTGAACACCGGGGAGCTGTTTTTT
CDR3: CASSLRSLNTGELFF

D: -
J: TRBJ1-2
V: TRBV5-1
size: -
DNA: TGCGCCAGCAGCTTGGTCTCGGAAGCTAACTATGGCTACACCTTC
CDR3: CASSLVSEANYGYTF

D: -
J: TRBJ1-4
V: TRBV6-5
size: -
DNA: TGTGCCAGCAGTTACACAGCCCCGAGTAATGAAAAACTGTTTTTT
CDR3: CASSYTAPSNEKLFF

D: -
J: TRBJ1-4
V: TRBV14
size: -
DNA: TGTGCCAGCAGCGGGGGTCCTACACGACTCGCCCCTCGACCGGTTGAACTGTTTTTT
CDR3: CASSGGPTRLAPRPVELFF

D: -
J: TRBJ1-4
V: TRBV18
size: -
DNA: TGTGCCAGCTCACCAGGGTCTGGGGAAAAACTGTTTTTT
CDR3: CASSPGSGEKLFF

D: TRBD1
J: TRBJ2-1
V: TRBV6-5
size: -
DNA: TGTGCCAGCAAAGCCGGGACAGGGGTCAATGAGCAGTTCTTC
CDR3: CASKAGTGVNEQFF

D: -
J: TRBJ2-1
V: TRBV11-2
size: -
DNA: TGTGCCAGCAGCGCCGACAGGTCCACCTACAATGAGCAGTTCTTC
CDR3: CASSADRSTYNEQFF

D: -
J: TRBJ1-3
V: TRBV11-2
size: -
DNA: TGTGCCAGCAGCTTAGCGGGCCAGTTAGGAAACACCATATATTTT
CDR3: CASSLAGQLGNTIYF

D: TRBD1
J: TRBJ1-4
V: TRBV4-1
size: -
DNA: TGCGCCAGCAGCTTCAATCTACAGGGGGCGAAATTGGAAAAACTGTTTTTT
CDR3: CASSFNLQGAKLEKLFF